This TCR beta chain stems from a study of T-cell memory formation after mild COVID-19. The V end lost 0 bases, the J end lost 5 bases, and 10 bases lay between the germline ends. The CDR3 extends over 14 amino acids. Germline CDR1 and CDR2: LGHNA and YNFKEQ. TCRdb re-called the 5' RACE reads through MiXCR, storing one row per CDR3 protein. Here the sample spans 60,000 to 65,000 distinct CDR3 sequences, 9% to 9.5% being singletons. This clonotype came up many times. The sequencing input was PBMCs or a T cell subset sorted from them (not recorded which). The receptor comes from a man younger than 35 who had mild COVID-19 (a few samples of this study predate the infection). Cell type and time point are not known. The V call is TRBV4-2, the J call TRBJ2-5; D ambiguous. The CDR3 is CASSQDLGWETQYF. DNA for the CDR3: TGTGCCAGCAGCCAAGATTTGGGGTGGGAGACCCAGTACTTC.